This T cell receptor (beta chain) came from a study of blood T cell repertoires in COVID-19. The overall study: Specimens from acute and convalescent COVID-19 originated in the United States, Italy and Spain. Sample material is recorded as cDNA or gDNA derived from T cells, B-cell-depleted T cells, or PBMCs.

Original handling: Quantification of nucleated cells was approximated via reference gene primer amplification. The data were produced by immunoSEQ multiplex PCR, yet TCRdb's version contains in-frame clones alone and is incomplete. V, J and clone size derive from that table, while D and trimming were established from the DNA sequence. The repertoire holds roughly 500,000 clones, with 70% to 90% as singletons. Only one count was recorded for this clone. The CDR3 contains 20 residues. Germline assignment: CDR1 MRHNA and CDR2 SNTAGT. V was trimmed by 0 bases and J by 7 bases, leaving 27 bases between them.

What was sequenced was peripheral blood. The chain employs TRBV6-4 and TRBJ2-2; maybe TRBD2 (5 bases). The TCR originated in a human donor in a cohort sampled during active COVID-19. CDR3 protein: CASSDSSGPPWEINVGELFF. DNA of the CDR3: TGTGCCAGCAGTGACTCGAGTGGTCCCCCGTGGGAGATAAATGTCGGGGAGCTGTTTTTT.